The sequence of this TCR beta chain was determined in a study of CXCR3 chemokines and chemotherapy response in bladder cancer (dated 2022 in TCRdb). For the study in its entirety: The study tested whether activity of the CXCR3 chemokine system within human bladder cancer tumors predicted response to chemotherapy.

Including the terminal cysteine and phenylalanine, the CDR3 comprises 13 residues. Only the CDR3 portion is preserved as DNA: 39 bases, with reading frame beginning at the first base. The germline V and J ends show losses of 4 bases and 6 bases respectively, and no gene match explains 3 bases of the junction. CDR1 and CDR2 are drawn from the germline V gene: KGHDR, SFDVKD. The method behind the library was PCR. These reads were obtained on an Illumina HiSeq 2500. TCRdb handled the public reads itself, with Q25 trimming in fastp and clone calling in MiXCR, and kept productive beta chains. CDR3 protein sequences are deduplicated, and each keeps its most common genes and DNA. Across this sample there are around 5,000 distinct CDR3 sequences, with over 13% seen only once. The top ten clonotypes cover around a tenth of the sample. By its share of the sample, this clonotype is medium-sized (0.01 to 0.1%). Its antigen target is currently unknown. No base qualities exist here, and no much larger clone lies one base off it.

This receptor was identified in a human donor with bladder cancer that responded to neoadjuvant chemotherapy. Sampling took place from a patient whose treatment included neoadjuvant chemotherapy. Recombination joined TRBV24-1 with TRBJ2-3, with TRBD1 matching 7 junction bases. The CDR3 in this case is CATSDYRGDTQYF. Read as DNA, the sequence is TGTGCCACCAGTGACTACAGGGGCGATACGCAGTATTTT.